These 24 T cell receptor beta chains share one sample of origin, sequenced in a study of OX40 agonist ivuxolimab in advanced cancers. TCRdb's table, derived via immunoSEQ multiplex PCR, lists solely in-frame clones and lacks some. The profile shows 95,000 to 120,000 clones, approximately 90% of them singletons. The source was CD4+ or CD8+ T cells sorted from blood, collected in a trial of the OX40 agonist ivuxolimab. These TCRs come from an adult with an advanced solid tumor such as melanoma, head and neck, liver or kidney cancer.

The CDR3 spells CASGGDSRSSGELFF. CDR3 nucleotide sequence: TGTGCTAGTGGAGGGGACAGCCGGTCCTCCGGGGAGCTGTTTTTT. This chain uses TRBV12-5 with TRBJ2-2; 7 nucleotides line up with TRBD1. CDR1 and CDR2 from the germline V gene are LGHNT and FRNRAP. V was clipped by 6 bases and J by 6 bases; unmatched bases: 10. The CDR3 consists of 15 residues.

This rearrangement joins TRBV30 to TRBJ2-7, with D hard to call. Trimming shortened V by 7 bases and J by 0 bases, and 7 bases separated the two germline ends. CDR1 is GTSNPN and CDR2 is SVGIG in the germline V gene (reference sequence). The CDR3 has 11 residues. DNA of the CDR3: TGTGCCTCCACGATCTCCTACGAGCAGTACTTC. Protein product: CASTISYEQYF.

This chain connects TRBV29-1 to TRBJ1-6; TRBD1 matches 7 bases. The V and J ends lost 5 bases and 8 bases, in that order; junction bases with no gene match: 6. The length of the CDR3 is 13 residues. Germline V gene data show CDR1 as SQVTM and CDR2 as ANQGSEA. DNA for the CDR3: TGCAGCGTTCGGTTGCAGGGGGATTCACCCCTCCACTTT. Translated: CSVRLQGDSPLHF.

The chain employs TRBV30 and TRBJ1-5, with TRBD1 matching over 9 bases. Germline V gene data show CDR1 as GTSNPN and CDR2 as SVGIG (reference sequence). The V gene end was trimmed by 3 bases and the J gene end by 1 base; junction bases not matched to a gene: 1. The CDR3 totals 14 residues. CDR3 DNA sequence: TGTGCCTGGAGCGGGACAGGGAGCAATCAGCCCCAGCATTTT. Its translation is CAWSGTGSNQPQHF.

This clone was detected only once. The chain uses TRBV6-6 and TRBJ1-1, with a possible D match to TRBD1 (5 bases). This CDR3 contains 13 residues. Germline V CDR1 and CDR2: MNHNY, SVGAGI (reference sequence). Trimming removed 5 bases at V and 4 bases at J, with 11 bases between. The CDR3: CASSPAGVTEAFF. The CDR3 DNA reads as TGTGCCAGCAGTCCCGCGGGGGTCACTGAAGCTTTCTTT.

The table lists this clone with a count of one. This chain uses TRBV2 with TRBJ2-7, with 8 bases identical to TRBD1. This CDR3 region has 14 residues. Trimming at V came to 4 bases and at J to 6 bases, leaving 8 bases not matched to a gene. CDR1 SNHLY and CDR2 FYNNEI come from the germline V gene. The CDR3 nucleotides read TGTGCCAGCAGTGTACTGGACAGGGACGGCGAGCAGTACTTC. It encodes CASSVLDRDGEQYF.

The chain couples TRBV5-3 to TRBJ2-1; D ambiguous. TRBV5-3 is noted as an ORF with a role that remains uncertain. The CDR3 is 12 residues long. V was shortened by 2 bases and J by 9 bases, with 9 bases between the two germline ends. CDR3 region: CARSFPQSEQFF. The CDR3 DNA follows: TGTGCCAGAAGCTTCCCTCAGAGTGAGCAGTTCTTC.

On this clone: One end of the junction varies from germline; a read error may be responsible. The rearrangement joins TRBV6-5 to TRBJ2-1; 11 nucleotides align to TRBD1. The CDR3 loop spans 14 amino acids. Germline values: CDR1 MNHEY, CDR2 SVGAGI. The CDR3 is CASSRTGGYYEQFF. The CDR3 nucleotides read TGTGCCAGCAGCCGGACAGGGGGCTACTATGAGCAGTTCTTC.

The chain links TRBV7-9 to TRBJ2-1; D unclear. The CDR3 has 15 amino acids. Per the germline V gene, CDR1 is SEHNR and CDR2 is FQNEAQ (reference sequence). V lost 5 bases to trimming and J lost 1 base, with 12 bases between them. The chain's CDR3 is CASSPELGSYNEQFF. CDR3 coding DNA: TGTGCCAGCAGCCCGGAGTTAGGATCCTACAATGAGCAGTTCTTC.

Note on this clone: At the DNA level, this CDR3 is encoded by other sequences in the same sample as well. The rearrangement joins TRBV5-1 to TRBJ1-4, with D perhaps TRBD1 (5 bases). The CDR3 totals 14 residues. V was clipped by 2 bases and J by 2 bases, with 7 bases between them. The germline V gene has CDR1 SGHRS and CDR2 YFSETQ. CDR3 DNA: TGCGCCAGCAGCTTCGGGGCGACTAATGAAAAACTGTTTTTT. It yields the protein CASSFGATNEKLFF.

The gene calls are TRBV7-6 and TRBJ2-1; the D gene is possibly TRBD2 (5 bases). V lost 1 base to trimming and J lost 0 bases, with 16 bases between them. The CDR3 is 18 residues long. Germline CDR1 reads SGHVS; CDR2 reads FNYEAQ. CDR3 DNA: TGTGCCAGCAGCTTAGAAGTAGCTAGCTTGATCTCCTACAATGAGCAGTTCTTC. Encoded protein: CASSLEVASLISYNEQFF. The complete variable domain, with remaining parts taken from reference TRBV7-6 and TRBJ2-1, reads GAGVSQSPRYKVTKRGQDVALRCDPISGHVSLYWYRQALGQGPEFLTYFNYEAQQDKSGLPNDRFSAERPEGSISTLTIQRTEQRDSAMYRCASSLEVASLISYNEQFFGPGTRLTVL.

The CDR3 bases are TGCGCCAGCAGCCAAGATCGGGGGTCTTCCTCCTACAATGAGCAGTTCTTC. Its protein is CASSQDRGSSSYNEQFF. V and J are TRBV4-1 and TRBJ2-1, with D maybe TRBD2 (6 bases). This CDR3 spans 17 amino acids. The V gene lost 0 bases and the J gene lost 0 bases, with 12 bases spanning the gap. CDR1 MGHRA and CDR2 YSYEKL come from the germline V gene.

This chain connects TRBV21-1 to TRBJ2-2. TRBV21-1 is reported as a pseudogene. The CDR3 runs to 17 residues. The CDR3 DNA reads as TGTGCCAGCAGCAACGAGGAGGACAAAACGAACACCGGGGAGCTGTTTTTT. It specifies CASSNEEDKTNTGELFF.

V gene TRBV6-5 combines with J gene TRBJ1-1; possibly TRBD1 for D (5 bases). Trimming shortened V by 11 bases and J by 3 bases, and 10 bases separated the two germline ends. CDR1 and CDR2 (germline): MNHEY, SVGAGI. The CDR3 runs to 11 residues. The CDR3 DNA reads as TGTGCCGCTGGGACGTACACTGAAGCTTTCTTT. Encoded protein: CAAGTYTEAFF.

CDR3 nucleotides: TGTGCCAGCAGTGTAGGCGATCAGCCCCAGCATTTT. It translates to CASSVGDQPQHF. The V and J genes are TRBV25-1 and TRBJ1-5, with D uncertain. Trimming took 4 bases from V and 5 from J, leaving 6 bases between them. The CDR3 spans 12 residues. The germline V gene has CDR1 MGHDK and CDR2 SYGVNS.

This chain joins TRBV16 and TRBJ2-1; D ambiguous. Germline CDR1 and CDR2: KGHSY and FQNENV. V lost 0 bases to trimming and J lost 3 bases, with 12 bases between them. The CDR3 is 16 residues long. DNA for the CDR3: TGTGCCAGCAGCCAATCGGCAGCATCGGTCTACAATGAGCAGTTCTTC. This codes for CASSQSAASVYNEQFF.

This clone was observed a single time. The chain employs TRBV10-3 and TRBJ1-4, with TRBD1 as a possible D gene (5 bases). This CDR3 is built from 19 residues. V was clipped by 8 bases and J by 3 bases, with 28 bases between them. Germline V gives CDR1 ENHRY, CDR2 SYGVKD. Here the CDR3 reads CAIRQTRGAGYLANEKLFF. For the CDR3, the DNA is TGTGCCATCCGACAAACGCGCGGGGCAGGGTATTTGGCTAATGAAAAACTGTTTTTT.

The chain couples TRBV30 to TRBJ1-3; perhaps TRBD1 as D (5 bases). There are 14 residues in the CDR3. Deletions cut 4 bases from V and 4 bases from J, with 14 bases between. From germline, CDR1 is GTSNPN and CDR2 SVGIG (reference sequence). The CDR3 loop reads CAWKNPRGGNTIYF. The DNA of the CDR3 is TGTGCCTGGAAGAACCCTCGGGGGGGAAACACCATATATTTT.

The chain joins TRBV29-1 to TRBJ1-1, with D hard to call. Trimming removed 6 bases at V and 1 base at J, with 9 bases between. From germline, CDR1 is SQVTM and CDR2 ANQGSEA. The CDR3 spans 12 residues. CDR3 bases: TGCAGCGTGATTCCGGGGAACACTGAAGCTTTCTTT. Translation: CSVIPGNTEAFF.

The sample holds one count of this clone. The V call is TRBV18, the J call TRBJ2-6; D unclear. Trimming pared 1 base from V and 0 bases from J, leaving 13 bases between. The CDR3 sequence is 18 residues long. CDR1 and CDR2 (germline): KGHSH, LQKENI. CDR3 sequence (DNA): TGTGCCAGCTCACCACTTGCGTTGGCCCTCTCTGGGGCCAACGTCCTGACTTTC. Translating it yields CASSPLALALSGANVLTF.

This chain links TRBV19 with TRBJ1-1; D perhaps matches TRBD1 (5 bases). Looked up from germline, CDR1 is LNHDA and CDR2 is SQIVND (reference sequence). The CDR3 extends over 15 amino acids. V lost 1 base and J 1 base, leaving 10 bases between the germline ends. As DNA, the CDR3 is TGTGCCAGTAGTATAGTAAGGGGTGGGAACACTGAAGCTTTCTTT. Its translation is CASSIVRGGNTEAFF.

The V and J genes are TRBV4-1 and TRBJ2-1; 8 bases map to TRBD1. From germline, CDR1 is MGHRA and CDR2 YSYEKL. The CDR3 sequence is 17 residues long. After removal of 6 bases from V and 0 bases from J, the junction contained 10 bases not matched to a gene. In DNA, the CDR3 is TGCGCCAGCAGTTCGGACAGGGATCTAAGCTCCTACAATGAGCAGTTCTTC. Residues: CASSSDRDLSSYNEQFF.

The chain uses TRBV5-1 and TRBJ1-1, with 8 nucleotides matching TRBD1. The trim removed 2 bases at V and 3 bases at J, leaving 6 bases unmatched. This CDR3 comprises 15 residues. Germline V gene sequence: CDR1 SGHRS, CDR2 YFSETQ. The CDR3 DNA reads TGCGCCAGCAGCTTATTCAGGGGGCTGGACACTGAAGCTTTCTTT. Its protein product is CASSLFRGLDTEAFF.

The genes are TRBV25-1 and TRBJ1-1, with D tentatively TRBD1 (6 bases). V shed 4 bases and J shed 4 bases, with 13 bases lying between them. Germline V gene lookup returns CDR1 MGHDK and CDR2 SYGVNS. CDR3 size: 14 residues. The DNA of the CDR3 is TGTGCCAGCAGTGCGGGGGCGCTGGGCACTGAAGCTTTCTTT. Amino acid sequence: CASSAGALGTEAFF.